Listed below are T cell receptor beta chains from one sample, sequenced in a study of T cells after yellow fever vaccination. MiXCR, applied by TCRdb to the 5' RACE reads, yields one record per CDR3 protein. The sample consists of more than 55,000 distinct CDR3 sequences, 6.5% to 9% of them appearing once. Sequenced material: CD8+ T cells sorted from PBMCs, taken 15 days after the yellow fever booster vaccination. The receptors shown here come from a man aged 25 to 45 who received the YFV17D yellow fever vaccine. Both conserved end residues are part of each CDR3. The order of the fields is V gene, CDR3 protein.

TRBV7-7,CASSLEPREETQYF
TRBV10-1,CASSDGGTTIQYF
TRBV4-1,CASSQDIGPSGPKNIQYF
TRBV15,CATSRDLGGEQYF
TRBV20-1,CSARGLADPSYEQYF
TRBV27,CASSLGRLGELFF
TRBV11-2,CASSPTYGYEQYF
TRBV7-8,CASSPGGVEQYF
TRBV7-9,CASSLGADLAPLHF
TRBV19,CASGFRGQFVEAFF
TRBV4-3,CASSQHEEETQYF
TRBV7-8,CASSQPTGLAGSPSPYEQYF
TRBV10-3,CAISEGLVARDNEQFF
TRBV5-4,CASSFSAGGNTATQYF
TRBV7-6,CASSLVQRDNEQFF
TRBV29-1,CSVEVRAPYEQYF
TRBV7-2,CASQQGTYPETQYF
TRBV20-1,CSARVDYGYTF
TRBV6-2/TRBV6-3,CASSLGTGFQPQHF
TRBV5-5,CASTHPRASGVSYEQYF
TRBV28,CASTSEIYTDTQYF
TRBV5-4,CASSWTENEQFF
TRBV4-3,CASSQELAGGPYEQYF
TRBV5-5,CASTPMRDFYNEQFF
TRBV12-3/TRBV12-4,CASSGEDTPTGELFF
TRBV20-1,CSASVDVATYNEQFF
TRBV6-1,CASSEAATSGEYNEQFF
TRBV7-9,CASSESGRAGNEQFF
TRBV7-2,CASSEHDTSTDTQYF
TRBV20-1,CSAPGGSSYNEQFF
TRBV4-3,CASSQESLSSYNEQFF
TRBV27,CASSLSFGRASNEQFF
TRBV7-9,CASSLPPGQGYEQYF
TRBV5-5,CASSLAGDSYEQYF
TRBV12-3/TRBV12-4,CASSRTGTGFYEQYF
TRBV7-9,CASSPYTSKTYNEQFF
TRBV29-1,CSALAGGSYEQYF
TRBV12-3/TRBV12-4,CASSTFGETQYF
TRBV29-1,CSVEIGSSYEQYF
TRBV20-1,CSAPGVEAFF
TRBV9,CASSETGSNQPQHF
TRBV20-1,CSASEMSYNEQFF
TRBV28,CASTPSESSYEQYF
TRBV14,CASSPVGGADISGYTF
TRBV20-1,CSARDYLAGDTGELFF
TRBV9,CASSVGGTGSSYEQYF
TRBV9,CASSAEGGLETQYF
TRBV5-6,CASKVKTDSTDTQYF
TRBV7-9,CVVSGSSSYNEQFF